This is a list of T cell receptor beta chains from one sample in a study of T-cell memory formation after mild COVID-19. Using its own MiXCR run on the 5' RACE reads, TCRdb lists one record per CDR3 protein. Among about 180,000 distinct CDR3 sequences listed, around 15% were seen once. Sequenced input: PBMCs or a T cell subset sorted from them (not recorded which). The receptors come from an adult woman who had mild COVID-19 (a few samples of this study predate the infection). Cell type and time point are not known. The CDR3 runs from the conserved cysteine through the conserved F or W. A D gene is named only where the DNA matches it firmly. For some rows the clone size is stated as once, few or many, or as a class when expanded; others skip it.

CDR3 length	V gene	D gene	clone size	J gene	CDR3 protein	CDR3 DNA
16	TRBV5-1	TRBD2	few	TRBJ2-3	CASSSGLAGKTDTQYF	TGCGCCAGCAGCTCAGGACTAGCGGGGAAAACAGATACGCAGTATTTT
14	TRBV18	TRBD2	few	TRBJ2-5	CASSAGGGQETQYF	TGTGCCAGCTCAGCGGGGGGCGGACAAGAGACCCAGTACTTC
11	TRBV7-8	.	.	TRBJ2-5	CASSPDETQYF	TGTGCCAGCAGCCCGGACGAGACCCAGTACTTC
16	TRBV7-6	TRBD2	few	TRBJ2-1	CASSLASGSQYNEQFF	TGTGCCAGCAGCTTGGCTAGCGGGAGCCAATACAATGAGCAGTTCTTC
15	TRBV18	.	many	TRBJ2-3	CASSTDYSSTDTQYF	TGTGCCAGCTCAACGGACTATTCCAGCACAGATACGCAGTATTTT
16	TRBV24-1	TRBD2	.	TRBJ2-6	CATSAGGAAGANVLTF	TGTGCCACCAGTGCCGGGGGGGCTGCGGGGGCCAACGTCCTGACTTTC
14	TRBV6-5	TRBD1	.	TRBJ2-7	CASSFPGTGGEQYF	TGTGCCAGCAGTTTTCCCGGGACAGGGGGCGAGCAGTACTTC
17	TRBV5-1	TRBD1	few	TRBJ2-7	CASSPGWGQGIEDEQYF	TGCGCCAGCAGCCCTGGATGGGGACAGGGAATTGAGGACGAGCAGTACTTC
13	TRBV9	.	.	TRBJ2-3	CASSVGGEDTQYF	TGTGCCAGCAGCGTAGGAGGGGAGGATACGCAGTATTTT
16	TRBV18	TRBD2	.	TRBJ2-1	CASSPPGLAGVNEQFF	TGTGCCAGCTCACCACCGGGACTAGCGGGAGTCAATGAGCAGTTCTTC
13	TRBV12-3/TRBV12-4	.	.	TRBJ2-7	CASSLGRIYEQYF	TGTGCCAGCAGTTTGGGCAGAATTTACGAGCAGTACTTC
12	TRBV9	.	few	TRBJ2-5	CASSVDQETQYF	TGTGCCAGCAGCGTTGACCAAGAGACCCAGTACTTC
18	TRBV3-1	.	.	TRBJ2-3	CASSQTPGSGEYTDTQYF	TGTGCCAGCAGCCAAACCCCAGGTAGCGGAGAGTACACAGATACGCAGTATTTT
14	TRBV24-1	.	few	TRBJ1-2	CATSAQGYNYGYTF	TGTGCCACCAGTGCTCAGGGCTATAACTATGGCTACACCTTC
15	TRBV20-1	TRBD1	.	TRBJ1-2	CSARDTTGDPYGYTF	TGCAGTGCTAGAGATACGACAGGGGATCCCTATGGCTACACCTTC
14	TRBV27	TRBD1	few	TRBJ1-2	CASSSRTGAKGYTF	TGTGCCAGCAGTTCGCGGACAGGGGCGAAAGGCTACACCTTC
15	TRBV7-3	.	.	TRBJ2-7	CASSLGSGGYYEQYF	TGTGCCAGCAGCTTGGGCTCCGGAGGGTACTACGAGCAGTACTTC
14	TRBV9	.	few	TRBJ2-2	CASSAGLYTGELFF	TGTGCCAGCAGCGCCGGACTTTACACCGGGGAGCTGTTTTTT
13	TRBV30	.	.	TRBJ1-2	CAWSAFRGYGYTF	TGTGCCTGGAGTGCCTTTAGGGGCTATGGCTACACCTTC
17	TRBV12-5	.	.	TRBJ2-2	CASGLVRIGSRAGELFF	TGTGCTAGTGGTTTGGTACGAATAGGGAGTAGGGCCGGGGAGCTGTTTTTT
15	TRBV20-1	.	.	TRBJ2-2	CSADTSSGSTGELFF	TGCAGTGCCGATACTAGCTCGGGTAGCACCGGGGAGCTGTTTTTT
13	TRBV6-2/TRBV6-3	TRBD1	few	TRBJ1-2	CASSAGTEYGYTF	TGTGCCAGCAGTGCCGGGACAGAATATGGCTACACCTTC